This T cell receptor (beta chain) appears in the sequencing data of a study of blood T cell repertoires in COVID-19. Study-level information: Both acute and convalescent COVID-19 samples were obtained from the United States, Italy and Spain. The analysed material was cDNA or gDNA that came from T cells, B-cell-depleted T cells, or PBMCs.

CDR1 and CDR2 (germline): MNHEY, SVGAGI. J lost 5 bases, V lost 6 bases, and 4 bases had no gene match. CDR3 size: 15 residues. As handled by the study authors: Estimates of nucleated cell counts were drawn from the amplification of reference gene primers. Some clones are missing from TCRdb's copy, which holds only in-frame ones; the method was immunoSEQ multiplex PCR. D and trimming come from the DNA, and the V and J calls and clone size come from that table. Seen here are over 65,000 clones, 80% to 95% observed once, and the top ten hold 0.75% to 0.8%. This sequence was found in a woman of 80 years or more with acute or convalescent COVID-19. The sequenced material came from peripheral blood. This chain links TRBV6-5 with TRBJ1-6; 10 nucleotides line up with TRBD1. CDR3 loop: CASSRDRGNNSPLHF. The CDR3 DNA reads TGTGCCAGCAGCCGGGACAGGGGAAATAATTCACCCCTCCACTTT.